This TCR beta chain was identified in a study of vaccination effects on CD4 cells after COVID-19. Looking at the study overall: Sample collection from a couple of convalescent patients occurred 16 days and one week before vaccination.

Germline V gene sequence: CDR1 SNHLY, CDR2 FYNNEI. The J segment lost 6 bases and the V segment lost 6 bases, leaving 11 bases of the junction unmatched. There are 17 residues in the CDR3. The method was immunoSEQ multiplex PCR; TCRdb's version includes in-frame clones alone and lacks a portion of them. The sample has about 64,000 clones, approximately 72% seen once. Concerning this clone itself: Its antigen is as yet unknown.

Cultured cells yielded isolated CD4+ T cells after around 9 days. The gene calls are TRBV2 and TRBJ2-3, with 14 bases aligning to TRBD2. The receptor was isolated from a human donor who had a prior SARS-CoV-2 infection. The sample here was CD4+ T cells from PBMCs cultured without peptide, taken before COVID-19 vaccination. In DNA form, the CDR3 reads TGTGCCAGCAGCTCGACTAGCGGGGGGGGATTGGTTGATACGCAGTATTTT. This translates into CASSSTSGGGLVDTQYF.